Below are 2 T cell receptor beta chains sequenced from a single sample in a study of T cells in narcolepsy. Sequencing was performed with immunoSEQ multiplex PCR; in TCRdb, only in-frame clones are kept and a portion is missing. The data show 30,000 to 35,000 clones, with roughly 90% seen just once and 0.83% held by the top ten. The sequencing input was CD45RA- memory CD4+ T cells from PBMCs. The origin of the receptors is a human donor with narcolepsy.

The rearrangement uses TRBV18 and TRBJ2-7; no clear D. Trimming stripped 6 bases from V and 5 bases from J, with 8 bases between. From germline, CDR1 is KGHSH and CDR2 LQKENI. The CDR3 is made up of 11 amino acids. As DNA, the CDR3 is TGTGCCAGCTCTATTGGGCACGAGCAGTACTTC. Translated, it gives CASSIGHEQYF. Using reference TRBV18 and TRBJ2-7 for the parts outside the CDR3, the full variable domain is NAGVMQNPRHLVRRRGQEARLRCSPMKGHSHVYWYRQLPEEGLKFMVYLQKENIIDESGMPKERFSAEFPKEGPSILRIQQVVRGDSAAYFCASSIGHEQYFGPGTRLTVT.

The rearrangement links TRBV6-5 to TRBJ1-4; 7 bases match TRBD1. Germline-derived CDR1 and CDR2 are MNHEY and SVGAGI. V gave up 6 bases and J gave up 1 base; unmatched junction bases: 5. The CDR3 has 15 amino acids. This chain's CDR3 is CASSPRQGTNEKLFF. The CDR3 bases are TGTGCCAGCAGCCCTCGACAGGGAACTAATGAAAAACTGTTTTTT.